One and the same sample provided the 6 T cell receptor beta chains below, sequenced in a study of blood T cells in healthy people across ages. For the second PCR, which ran for about 6 to 12 cycles, a sample-barcoded 5' primer and a J-beta primer mix were used. Each CDR3 protein gets one entry after TCRdb re-called the 5' RACE reads with MiXCR. The sample consists of roughly 1.9 million distinct CDR3 sequences, roughly 43% of them appearing once. The specimen was blood. The receptors shown here come from a human donor in good health.

J is TRBJ2-7 and V is TRBV28; TRBD2 is a possible D gene (5 bases). Germline assignment: CDR1 MDHEN and CDR2 SYDVKM. This CDR3 is 17 amino acids long. V lost 2 bases and J 0 bases, leaving 17 bases between the germline ends. The CDR3 region is CASSLPLRERSSYEQYF. The CDR3 coding sequence is TGTGCCAGCAGTTTACCCCTAAGAGAGCGGAGCTCCTACGAGCAGTACTTC.

This chain joins TRBV7-9 and TRBJ1-1; TRBD1 might be the D (5 bases). The CDR3 runs 16 residues. The ends were cut back, 5 bases at V and 1 base at J, with 17 bases in the middle. Per germline, CDR1 SEHNR and CDR2 FQNEAQ (reference sequence). The CDR3 is CASSPRRGQPNTEAFF. The CDR3 DNA reads TGTGCCAGCAGCCCCCGAAGGGGTCAGCCGAACACTGAAGCTTTCTTT.

This chain connects TRBV12-3 or TRBV12-4 to TRBJ2-3, with D possibly matching TRBD1 (6 bases). V gave up 6 bases and J gave up 1 base, with 14 bases separating them. The CDR3 has 15 residues. The CDR3 region has the DNA TGTGCCAGCAGCAAAACAGGGTTCCGCACAGATACGCAGTATTTT. Its translation is CASSKTGFRTDTQYF.

This chain connects TRBV12-3 or TRBV12-4 to TRBJ1-5, with D unclear. This CDR3 region has 13 residues. Trimming stripped 5 bases from V and 7 bases from J, with 12 bases between. The CDR3 reads CASSPGFRQPQHF. CDR3 nucleotides: TGTGCCAGCAGTCCCGGATTCAGGCAGCCCCAGCATTTT.

This clonotype was seen more than once but under ten times. This chain connects TRBV2 to TRBJ1-2; tentatively, D is TRBD1 (5 bases). Trimming cost V 5 bases and J 7 bases, with 17 bases left between them. The CDR3 extends over 14 amino acids. The V gene's germline CDR1 is SNHLY and CDR2 FYNNEI. CDR3 sequence reads: CASSYSPQGTGYTF. Here the CDR3 DNA reads TGTGCCAGCAGTTACTCGCCCCAGGGAACTGGCTACACCTTC.

This clonotype was seen a few times. This chain connects TRBV6-5 to TRBJ1-1; D possibly corresponds to TRBD1 (6 bases). Between the trimmed V and J ends, which lost 8 bases and 4 bases, there was a span of 11 bases. The CDR3 has 12 residues. Germline assignment: CDR1 MNHEY and CDR2 SVGAGI. CDR3 DNA: TGTGCCAGCCACAGGGTGGGCACTGAAGCTTTCTTT. This sequence encodes CASHRVGTEAFF.